What follows are 28 T cell receptor beta chains derived from one specimen sequenced in a study of identical twins (dated by TCRdb to 2016 to 2017). The library was generated by 5' RACE. Sequencing was carried out with an Illumina HiSeq 2000. Through fastp at Q25 and MiXCR, TCRdb rebuilt clones from the public reads, retaining in-frame beta chains. Merged by CDR3 protein, the rows form single entries marked with the most common genes and DNA. In all, the sample holds 1.5 million to 2 million distinct CDR3 sequences, and roughly 35% of those were seen once. The ten largest clones take up around 0.3% of the sample. The sequencing input was cord blood. The receptors derive from a newborn girl in good health.

As DNA, the CDR3 is TGTGCCAGCAGTTTCGGACAGGAGTATAGTAATCAGCCCCAGCATTTT. The encoded protein is CASSFGQEYSNQPQHF. The V call is TRBV12-3 or TRBV12-4, the J call TRBJ1-5, with 7 bases lining up with TRBD1. J was trimmed by 4 bases and V by 3 bases; bases with no gene match: 9. CDR3 size: 16 residues.

This clonotype has more than one count but fewer than ten. This sequence joins TRBV10-2 and TRBJ2-1; D unresolved. Trimming took off 8 bases at V and 4 bases at J, with 18 bases between the two ends. This CDR3 has 15 amino acids. Germline values: CDR1 WSHSY, CDR2 SAAADI. The DNA of the CDR3 is TGCGCCAGCGCCCCTGGGTATAACATTTACAATGAGCAGTTCTTC. Its protein product is CASAPGYNIYNEQFF.

Concerning this clonotype: One base away lies a much larger clone, so this may be a sequencing read error. The chain is built from TRBV12-3 or TRBV12-4 and TRBJ2-5; 9 bases are a match to TRBD2. Trimming removed 3 bases from V and 11 bases from J; junction bases left unmatched: 13. The CDR3 covers 15 residues. This CDR3 is CASSFVLAGINEQYF. The DNA for the CDR3 is TGTGCCAGCAGTTTCGTCCTAGCGGGAATCAATGAGCAGTACTTC.

The gene calls are TRBV5-5 and TRBJ1-1; no definite D call. There are 15 residues in the CDR3. CDR1 is SGHKS and CDR2 is YYEKEE in the germline V gene (reference sequence). Trimming left V 4 bases short and J 2 bases short, with 15 bases between. CDR3 protein: CASSLERSANTEAFF. In DNA, the CDR3 is TGTGCCAGCAGCCTGGAGCGGTCAGCCAACACTGAAGCTTTCTTT.

Only a few counts were recorded for this clonotype. The chain carries TRBV4-1 and TRBJ2-1, with D possibly TRBD2 on 6 matching bases. Trimming removed 4 bases from V and 5 bases from J, with 15 bases in between. Germline CDR1 MGHRA, CDR2 YSYEKL. This CDR3 spans 15 amino acids. CDR3 DNA sequence: TGCGCCAGCAGCCCCCATGGTCCTAGCGACAATGAGCAGTTCTTC. This gives the protein CASSPHGPSDNEQFF.

The chain is built from TRBV3-1 and TRBJ2-1, with TRBD2 matching 7 bases. The J call is uncertain, as TRBJ2-7 better fits the DNA end. The CDR3 spans 16 residues. Germline V gene lookup returns CDR1 LGHDT and CDR2 YNNKEL (reference sequence). This CDR3 is CASSRKAGSSYNEQYF. The CDR3 DNA reads as TGTGCCAGCAGCAGAAAAGCGGGGAGCTCCTACAATGAGCAGTACTTC.

This clonotype showed up just a few times. V is TRBV4-2 and J is TRBJ1-4, with D perhaps matching TRBD1 (5 bases). The CDR3 has 16 residues. Germline V gene lookup returns CDR1 LGHNA and CDR2 YNFKEQ. Trimming took 0 bases from V and 2 from J, leaving 10 bases between them. Written as DNA, the CDR3 is TGTGCCAGCAGCCAAGATGCCGCAGGGACTAATGAAAAACTGTTTTTT. Its translation: CASSQDAAGTNEKLFF.

The V call is TRBV29-1, the J call TRBJ2-1; D is possibly TRBD2 (5 bases). Per germline, CDR1 SQVTM and CDR2 ANQGSEA. V lost 8 bases to trimming and J lost 0 bases, with 11 bases between them. This CDR3 spans 13 amino acids. This CDR3 is CSTTGNSYNEQFF. The CDR3 nucleotides are TGCAGCACGACCGGGAACTCCTACAATGAGCAGTTCTTC.

This clonotype occurred a few times. This chain connects TRBV6-1 to TRBJ1-1; D call uncertain. CDR1 is MNHNS, CDR2 SASEGT, per germline. V gave up 8 bases and J gave up 1 base, with 5 bases separating them. CDR3 length equals 11 residues. The CDR3, as DNA: TGTGCCAGCCCACCGAACACTGAAGCTTTCTTT. Amino acid sequence: CASPPNTEAFF.

V and J are TRBV4-2 and TRBJ2-4; TRBD2 agrees at 8 bases. The V gene end was trimmed by 1 base and the J gene end by 2 bases; junction bases not matched to a gene: 4. Germline CDR1 reads LGHNA; CDR2 reads YNFKEQ. The CDR3 is 16 amino acids. The CDR3 loop is CASSQAGGLTKNIQYF. Written as DNA, the CDR3 is TGTGCCAGCAGCCAAGCGGGGGGGCTCACCAAAAACATTCAGTACTTC.

This clonotype was seen a handful of times. The chain recombines TRBV12-3 or TRBV12-4 with TRBJ2-3, with 7 bases matching TRBD2. The trim removed 7 bases at V and 3 bases at J, leaving 13 bases unmatched. This CDR3 contains 16 residues. The CDR3 DNA follows: TGTGCCAGCACCCTGCTCGTGTGGGGGGGGACAGATACGCAGTATTTT. Amino acid sequence: CASTLLVWGGTDTQYF.

The V and J genes are TRBV3-1 and TRBJ1-1; no firm D call. V shed 4 bases and J shed 6 bases, with 12 bases lying between them. CDR1 and CDR2 (germline): LGHDT, YNNKEL (reference sequence). This CDR3 has 13 residues. CDR3 sequence reads: CASSPRERAEAFF. CDR3 bases: TGTGCCAGCAGCCCCAGAGAAAGGGCTGAAGCTTTCTTT.

The V and J genes are TRBV5-1 and TRBJ1-3, with D hard to call. The germline V and J ends were trimmed by 2 bases and 0 bases, with 6 bases remaining between them. The CDR3 has 14 residues. Germline assignment: CDR1 SGHRS and CDR2 YFSETQ. This chain's CDR3 is CASSFINSGNTIYF. CDR3 bases: TGCGCCAGCAGCTTCATAAACTCTGGAAACACCATATATTTT.

The chain has TRBV4-2 and TRBJ2-3, with 7 nucleotides matching TRBD2. Germline V gives CDR1 LGHNA, CDR2 YNFKEQ. The CDR3 is 18 residues long. V lost 2 bases, J lost 0 bases, and 11 bases stayed unmatched. The CDR3: CASSQSPSGASSTDTQYF. DNA of the CDR3: TGTGCCAGCAGCCAATCGCCTAGCGGAGCGTCTAGCACAGATACGCAGTATTTT.

The chain couples TRBV6-2 or TRBV6-3 to TRBJ2-3; D gene uncertain. Trimming shortened V by 7 bases and J by 2 bases, and 10 bases separated the two germline ends. Looked up from germline, CDR1 is MNHEY and CDR2 is SVGEGT. The CDR3 extends over 13 amino acids. The CDR3 reads CASKTVYTDTQYF. The CDR3 DNA follows: TGTGCCAGCAAGACGGTCTACACAGATACGCAGTATTTT.

This clonotype showed up just a few times. The chain employs TRBV12-3 or TRBV12-4 and TRBJ2-1; 12 positions match TRBD2. Germline trimming cut 5 bases from V and 5 bases from J; bases unmatched to any gene: 7. The CDR3 contains 16 residues. CDR3: CASSPSSGRVNNEQFF. CDR3 nucleotide sequence: TGTGCCAGCAGTCCTTCTAGCGGGAGGGTAAACAATGAGCAGTTCTTC.

V gene TRBV10-3 combines with J gene TRBJ2-5; no clear D gene. The J call may be in error: the DNA end matches TRBJ2-7 better. CDR1 and CDR2 (germline): ENHRY, SYGVKD. The CDR3 runs to 13 residues. The chain's CDR3 is CAISVPPPSEQYF. Here the CDR3 DNA reads TGTGCCATCAGTGTCCCGCCCCCGTCCGAGCAGTACTTC.

The CDR3 spells CASSGPTGDSYNEQYF. In DNA, the CDR3 is TGTGCCAGCAGTGGCCCGACAGGGGACTCCTACAATGAGCAGTACTTC. The genes are TRBV25-1 and TRBJ2-1, with TRBD1 matching over 8 bases. TRBJ2-7 matches the DNA end more closely, so the J call is doubtful. From germline, CDR1 is MGHDK and CDR2 SYGVNS. The CDR3 is 16 amino acids.

A note on this clonotype: This may stem from a read error, because a much larger clone lies one nucleotide away. The J gene is TRBJ2-7, the V gene TRBV29-1, with 12 positions matching TRBD1. Trimming removed 7 bases from V and 7 bases from J; junction bases left unmatched: 8. The V gene's germline CDR1 is SQVTM and CDR2 ANQGSEA. The CDR3 has 13 residues. The CDR3 DNA sequence: TGCAGCGCCGGGACAGGGGGCAAGAATGAGCAGTACTTC. It yields the protein CSAGTGGKNEQYF.

Here the CDR3 DNA reads TGTGCCAGCAGCGTCTCTAGGGAGACCCAGTACTTC. It translates to CASSVSRETQYF. V is TRBV7-8 and J is TRBJ2-5; D not certain. The CDR3 sequence is 12 residues long. Germline CDR1 SGHVS, CDR2 FQNEAQ. The V gene lost 5 bases and the J gene lost 5 bases, with 9 bases spanning the gap.

The chain uses TRBV7-9 and TRBJ2-5; 9 nucleotides agree with TRBD1. Germline-derived CDR1 and CDR2 are SEHNR and FQNEAQ (reference sequence). The CDR3 length is 13 residues. V lost 5 bases, J lost 5 bases, and 3 bases stayed unmatched. CDR3 sequence (DNA): TGTGCCAGCAGCGGGGACAGGGTGGAGACCCAGTACTTC. It encodes CASSGDRVETQYF.

This clonotype came up many times. The rearrangement links TRBV7-2 to TRBJ1-6; TRBD1 matches 7 bases. V lost 2 bases and J lost 3; bases outside the gene matches: 1. CDR1 and CDR2 from the germline V gene are SGHTA and FQGNSA. The CDR3 has 15 residues. For the CDR3, the DNA is TGTGCCAGCAGCTTACGACAGGGCTATAATTCACCCCTCCACTTT. Its translation is CASSLRQGYNSPLHF.

In this sample, this clonotype turned up a few times. The chain employs TRBV15 and TRBJ2-1; tentative D call: TRBD1 (5 bases). Between the trimmed V and J ends, which lost 4 bases and 0 bases, there was a span of 7 bases. Per the germline V gene, CDR1 is LNHNV and CDR2 is YYDKDF (reference sequence). The CDR3 runs to 14 residues. CDR3 coding DNA: TGTGCCACCAGCAAAGGGGCCTCCTACAATGAGCAGTTCTTC. It specifies CATSKGASYNEQFF.

The chain joins TRBV2 to TRBJ2-3; D is possibly TRBD2 (5 bases). This CDR3 contains 15 residues. V was trimmed by 6 bases and J by 0 bases, leaving 13 bases between them. Per germline, CDR1 SNHLY and CDR2 FYNNEI. The CDR3 here is CASRDVSGSTDTQYF. Here the CDR3 DNA reads TGTGCCAGCAGAGACGTAAGCGGTAGCACAGATACGCAGTATTTT.

The gene calls are TRBV6-6 and TRBJ2-7; 8 nucleotides agree with TRBD2. The CDR3 consists of 15 residues. Germline CDR1 MNHNY, CDR2 SVGAGI (reference sequence). With V trimmed by 6 bases and J by 0 bases, 7 bases remained unmatched. CDR3 protein: CASRLPGTSSYEQYF. The CDR3 DNA sequence: TGTGCCAGCAGGTTACCCGGGACTAGCTCCTACGAGCAGTACTTC.

This clonotype appeared many times. V and J are TRBV5-1 and TRBJ2-7, with D hard to call. Looked up from germline, CDR1 is SGHRS and CDR2 is YFSETQ. Trimming shortened V by 0 bases and J by 1 base, and 8 bases separated the two germline ends. The CDR3 length is 14 residues. The CDR3 nucleotides read TGCGCCAGCAGCTTGGACGATCCATCCTACGAGCAGTACTTC. Residues: CASSLDDPSYEQYF.

This clonotype has more than one count but fewer than ten. The CDR3 loop is CASSQDGTYYGYTF. CDR3 bases: TGCGCCAGCAGCCAAGATGGGACATACTATGGCTACACCTTC. V usage is TRBV4-1 and J usage is TRBJ1-2; TRBD1 is a possible D gene (6 bases). Germline V lookup: CDR1 MGHRA, CDR2 YSYEKL. Trimming pared 0 bases from V and 3 bases from J, leaving 8 bases between. CDR3 length: 14 residues.

In its sample, this clonotype was seen a few times. The gene calls are TRBV4-2 and TRBJ2-7; no clear D gene. Germline V gene data show CDR1 as LGHNA and CDR2 as YNFKEQ. This CDR3 has 16 amino acids. The ends were cut back, 0 bases at V and 3 bases at J, with 15 bases in the middle. CDR3 residues: CASSQDLGQKGYEQYF. In DNA, the CDR3 is TGTGCCAGCAGCCAAGATCTTGGTCAGAAAGGCTACGAGCAGTACTTC.